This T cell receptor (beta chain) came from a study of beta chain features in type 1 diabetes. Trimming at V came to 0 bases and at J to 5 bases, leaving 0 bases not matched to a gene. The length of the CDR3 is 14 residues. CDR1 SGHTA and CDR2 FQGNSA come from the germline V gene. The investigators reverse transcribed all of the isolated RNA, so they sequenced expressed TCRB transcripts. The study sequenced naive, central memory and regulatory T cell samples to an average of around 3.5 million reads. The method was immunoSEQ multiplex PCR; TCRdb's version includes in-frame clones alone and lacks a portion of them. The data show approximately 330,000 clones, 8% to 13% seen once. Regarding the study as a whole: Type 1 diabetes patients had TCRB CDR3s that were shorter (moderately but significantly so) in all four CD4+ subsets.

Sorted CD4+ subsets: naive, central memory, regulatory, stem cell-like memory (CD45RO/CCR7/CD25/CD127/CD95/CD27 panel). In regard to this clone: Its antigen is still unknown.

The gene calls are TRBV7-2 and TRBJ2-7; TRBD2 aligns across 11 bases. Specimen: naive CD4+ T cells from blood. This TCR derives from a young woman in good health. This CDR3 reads CASSLALAGDEQYF. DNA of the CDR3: TGTGCCAGCAGCTTAGCACTAGCGGGAGACGAGCAGTACTTC.